The entry below describes one TCR beta chain. What it recognizes is unknown. The sample originates from a study of radiation and T cells in renal cell carcinoma. Overall study: Nephrectomy followed 15 Gy stereotactic body radiation by 4 weeks.

The study's findings and limits: In blood, top tumor clones expanded by 2 weeks, shrinking by 4.

The CDR3 is 14 amino acids. V was clipped by 3 bases and J by 1 base, with 5 bases between them. CDR1 and CDR2 (germline): SGHRS, YFSETQ. Time point here: baseline pretreatment blood. The treatment denotes: 15 Gy SBRT to primary tumor, nephrectomy 4 weeks later. The patient's renal cell carcinoma had clear cell pathology. Produced via immunoSEQ multiplex PCR; TCRdb's table is partial and in-frame only. This table has about 130,000 clones, around nine tenths appearing once. This TCR was sampled from a woman aged 50 to 65 with renal cell carcinoma. The sample consisted of blood, taken from a patient whose treatment included radiotherapy and nephrectomy. The chain uses TRBV5-1 and TRBJ2-6; D gene ambiguous. The CDR3 bases are TGCGCCAGCAGCTCGAGTTCTGGGGCCAACGTCCTGACTTTC. This sequence encodes CASSSSSGANVLTF.